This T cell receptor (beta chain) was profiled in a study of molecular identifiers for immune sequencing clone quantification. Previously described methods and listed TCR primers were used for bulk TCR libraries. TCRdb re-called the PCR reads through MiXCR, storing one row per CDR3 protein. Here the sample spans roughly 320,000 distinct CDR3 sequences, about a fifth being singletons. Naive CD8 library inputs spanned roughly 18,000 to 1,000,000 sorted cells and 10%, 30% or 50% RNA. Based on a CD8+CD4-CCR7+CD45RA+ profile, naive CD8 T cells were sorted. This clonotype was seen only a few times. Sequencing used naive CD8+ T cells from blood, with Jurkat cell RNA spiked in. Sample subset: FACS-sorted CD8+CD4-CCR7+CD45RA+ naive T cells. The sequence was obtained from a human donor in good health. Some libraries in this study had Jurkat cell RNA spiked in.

In DNA, the CDR3 is TGTGCCAGCAGCCCCGGGACAGAGGGGGGCAATGAGCAGTTCTTC. Residues: CASSPGTEGGNEQFF. The chain has TRBV11-3 and TRBJ2-1, with a weak D call TRBD1 (7 bases). Germline V lookup: CDR1 SGHNT, CDR2 YENEEA. This CDR3 comprises 15 residues. Trimming stripped 5 bases from V and 6 bases from J, with 17 bases between.